This entry lists 11 T cell receptor beta chains sequenced from one sample in a study of blood T cell repertoires in COVID-19. This table comes from immunoSEQ multiplex PCR, and its TCRdb copy is limited to in-frame clones, with some not included. The data contain 45,000 to 70,000 clones, roughly nine tenths of them singletons. Sequenced sample: peripheral blood. These receptors were taken from a woman older than 75 with COVID-19, enrolled during active disease.

This chain uses TRBV2 with TRBJ1-2, with D unclear. This CDR3 has 13 amino acids. CDR1 is SNHLY, CDR2 FYNNEI, per germline. Trimming removed 8 bases from V and 1 base from J, with 11 bases in between. CDR3 coding DNA: TGTGCCAGCCGGCAGGCCGATAACTATGGCTACACCTTC. It translates to CASRQADNYGYTF.

This clone was counted a single time. The chain employs TRBV4-1 and TRBJ1-4, with TRBD1 matching over 7 bases. Per germline, CDR1 MGHRA and CDR2 YSYEKL. V shed 1 base and J 7 bases; nucleotides not matched to a gene: 6. The CDR3 has 15 residues. CDR3 protein: CASSQGDPGGEKLFF. The CDR3, as DNA: TGCGCCAGCAGCCAAGGAGACCCAGGGGGTGAAAAACTGTTTTTT.

This clone has just one count. This chain joins TRBV13 and TRBJ2-3, with TRBD2 matching over 10 bases. CDR1 PRHDT and CDR2 FYEKMQ come from the germline V gene (reference sequence). J was trimmed by 6 bases and V by 5 bases; bases with no gene match: 20. The CDR3 is 19 amino acids. In DNA, the CDR3 is TGTGCCAGCAGCATCAAACCTCCCCTAGCGGGGGTTATGTCGGATACGCAGTATTTT. This codes for CASSIKPPLAGVMSDTQYF.

About this clone: Only one base separates this from a far larger clonotype, so it likely reflects a read error. A read error is likely, as this CDR3 ends without the conserved phenylalanine or tryptophan. Because the CDR3's place on the DNA is in doubt, the DNA is left out and the CDR3 is given as listed by TCRdb. V and J are TRBV21-1 and TRBJ1-1; the table's D call, TRBD1, was not checked against the DNA. TRBV21-1 is assigned pseudogene status. The CDR3 extends over 11 residues, inclusive of both ends. The CDR3 spells CACSLHDRGKT.

V is TRBV30 and J is TRBJ1-6; 9 bases map to TRBD1. The V gene end was trimmed by 0 bases and the J gene end by 0 bases; junction bases not matched to a gene: 3. CDR3 length equals 17 residues. The germline gives CDR1 GTSNPN, CDR2 SVGIG (reference sequence). The CDR3 bases are TGTGCCTGGAGTGTTACAGGGGGCTCCTCCTATAATTCACCCCTCCACTTT. Translation: CAWSVTGGSSYNSPLHF.

The V and J genes are TRBV6-5 and TRBJ2-1; D is possibly TRBD2 (5 bases). The CDR3 consists of 13 residues. V lost 6 bases and J 4 bases, leaving 10 bases between the germline ends. The germline V gene has CDR1 MNHEY and CDR2 SVGAGI. Here the CDR3 reads CASSYTGYNEQFF. DNA of the CDR3: TGTGCCAGCAGCTACACGGGGTACAATGAGCAGTTCTTC.

V gene TRBV6-1 combines with J gene TRBJ2-7, with 9 bases aligning to TRBD1. This CDR3 is built from 16 residues. CDR1 and CDR2 from the germline V gene are MNHNS and SASEGT. V was pared by 6 bases and J by 0 bases, with 9 bases of the junction left unmatched. CDR3 coding DNA: TGTGCCAGCAGCGAAACCGGGACAGGGAGCTCCTACGAGCAGTACTTC. Translating gives CASSETGTGSSYEQYF.

The CDR3 sequence is CASSPRTGRLNTEAFF. The CDR3 region has the DNA TGTGCCAGCAGTCCCCGGACAGGGCGATTGAACACTGAAGCTTTCTTT. The genes are TRBV27 and TRBJ1-1; 8 positions agree with TRBD1. The CDR3 spans 16 residues. Unmatched junction bases numbered 8, after V lost 5 bases and J lost 0 bases. Looked up from germline, CDR1 is MNHEY and CDR2 is SMNVEV (reference sequence).

The gene calls are TRBV4-2 and TRBJ2-2, with 16 positions matching TRBD2. The CDR3 spans 18 residues. Per the germline V gene, CDR1 is LGHNA and CDR2 is YNFKEQ. After removal of 5 bases from V and 1 base from J, the junction contained 4 bases not matched to a gene. CDR3 protein: CASSSGLAGGLNTGELFF. The CDR3 DNA sequence: TGTGCCAGCAGCTCGGGACTAGCGGGGGGGCTGAACACCGGGGAGCTGTTTTTT.

This clone was seen only once. The V and J genes are TRBV19 and TRBJ2-4, with a weak D call TRBD1 (6 bases). Germline values: CDR1 LNHDA, CDR2 SQIVND (reference sequence). The CDR3 spans 16 residues. Trimming shortened V by 7 bases and J by 0 bases, and 16 bases separated the two germline ends. The CDR3 loop reads CASKDRAGAAKNIQYF. The CDR3 DNA follows: TGTGCCAGTAAGGATCGGGCAGGGGCAGCCAAAAACATTCAGTACTTC.

The chain joins TRBV18 to TRBJ1-1; no clear D gene. The CDR3 sequence is 13 residues long. The V end lost 5 bases, the J end lost 0 bases, and 7 bases lay between the germline ends. The germline V gene encodes CDR1 KGHSH and CDR2 LQKENI. The CDR3 nucleotides read TGTGCCAGCTCAACGGGAATGAACACTGAAGCTTTCTTT. Translated: CASSTGMNTEAFF.